Below, 30 T cell receptor beta chains from the same sample are listed, as sequenced in a study of T cell responses to AZD1222 COVID-19 vaccine. The method was immunoSEQ multiplex PCR; TCRdb's version includes in-frame clones alone and lacks a portion of them. The table lists some 110,000 clones, roughly 90% of them singletons. The source was peripheral blood, collected on day 0 of AZD1222 vaccination. These TCRs come from an adult in good health.

Of note for this clone: This CDR3 is also generated by other DNA sequences in the sample. This rearrangement joins TRBV28 to TRBJ2-7, with a possible D match to TRBD1 (5 bases). The CDR3 runs to 12 residues. Germline V gene sequence: CDR1 MDHEN, CDR2 SYDVKM. Between the trimmed V and J ends, which lost 5 bases and 0 bases, there was a span of 5 bases. The CDR3 coding sequence is TGTGCCAGCAGTAGGGGCTCCTACGAGCAGTACTTC. The encoded protein is CASSRGSYEQYF.

V gene TRBV13 combines with J gene TRBJ1-1; 9 nucleotides align to TRBD1. CDR1 PRHDT and CDR2 FYEKMQ come from the germline V gene (reference sequence). The length of the CDR3 is 13 residues. With 5 bases clipped from V and 6 bases from J, the junction kept 4 bases outside the gene matches. This chain's CDR3 is CASSTRQGAEAFF. CDR3 coding DNA: TGTGCCAGCAGCACAAGACAGGGGGCTGAAGCTTTCTTT.

This sequence joins TRBV9 and TRBJ2-1, with a tentative D call TRBD2 (6 bases). Germline V gene data show CDR1 as SGDLS and CDR2 as YYNGEE. This CDR3 spans 13 amino acids. The V end was cut by 0 bases, the J end by 7 bases, with 8 bases between. This chain's CDR3 is CASSVGEVNEQFF. In DNA, the CDR3 is TGTGCCAGCAGCGTAGGGGAGGTTAATGAGCAGTTCTTC.

The rearrangement uses TRBV7-2 and TRBJ1-2, with 7 bases lining up with TRBD1. V shed 5 bases, J shed 4 bases, and the junction held 16 bases outside the gene matches. Germline loops: CDR1 SGHTA, CDR2 FQGNSA. The CDR3 is 17 amino acids. The CDR3 region is CASSLAQDRWYSYGYTF. DNA of the CDR3: TGTGCCAGCAGCCTCGCACAGGACAGGTGGTACTCCTATGGCTACACCTTC.

The chain couples TRBV29-1 to TRBJ1-5; D call uncertain. Germline V gene lookup returns CDR1 SQVTM and CDR2 ANQGSEA. This CDR3 contains 14 residues. Trimming cost V 4 bases and J 0 bases, with 10 bases left between them. The CDR3 coding sequence is TGCAGCGTTGGAGGAAGCTATAGCAATCAGCCCCAGCATTTT. Amino acids: CSVGGSYSNQPQHF.

In its sample, this clone was seen once. The chain recombines TRBV10-3 with TRBJ2-7; 7 positions agree with TRBD1. The CDR3 runs to 12 residues. V shed 6 bases, J shed 5 bases, and the junction held 4 bases outside the gene matches. Germline V CDR1 and CDR2: ENHRY, SYGVKD. CDR3 bases: TGTGCCATCAGCAAGACAGGGAACGAGCAGTACTTC. Translating gives CAISKTGNEQYF.

The chain recombines TRBV5-1 with TRBJ2-1, with 8 bases identical to TRBD1. V lost 4 bases and J lost 9; bases outside the gene matches: 9. CDR1 and CDR2 from the germline V gene are SGHRS and YFSETQ. The CDR3 runs 14 residues. In DNA form, the CDR3 reads TGCGCCAGCAGCACCTATCAGGGGGCTCTTGAGCAGTTCTTC. Translation gives CASSTYQGALEQFF.

This rearrangement joins TRBV5-4 to TRBJ1-1, with TRBD1 identical over 8 bases. Per the germline V gene, CDR1 is SGHNT and CDR2 is YYREEE (reference sequence). V shed 4 bases and J 4 bases; nucleotides not matched to a gene: 9. The CDR3 length is 15 residues. The chain's CDR3 is CASSLNQGAGTEAFF. CDR3 nucleotides: TGTGCCAGCAGCCTCAACCAGGGGGCAGGCACTGAAGCTTTCTTT.

On this clone itself: The junction shows a germline mismatch at one end, possibly a read error. The V and J genes are TRBV12-5 and TRBJ2-7; D gene ambiguous. The CDR3 length is 8 residues. Germline loops: CDR1 LGHNT, CDR2 FRNRAP. Written as DNA, the CDR3 is TGTGCTAGTGCCCTGGGGTTGTTC. Its translation is CASALGLF.

The chain uses TRBV7-9 and TRBJ1-2; unclear D gene. CDR1 SEHNR and CDR2 FQNEAQ come from the germline V gene (reference sequence). V was cut by 2 bases and J by 4 bases, with 5 bases left in between. This CDR3 comprises 12 residues. The chain's CDR3 is CASSLKVYGYTF. In DNA form, the CDR3 reads TGTGCCAGCAGCTTAAAAGTCTATGGCTACACCTTC.

V and J are TRBV3-1 (or the pseudogene TRBV3-2) and TRBJ2-5; 8 nucleotides agree with TRBD1. Losses at the gene ends were 4 bases for V and 5 bases for J; bases not matched to a gene: 9. The CDR3 consists of 15 residues. Germline CDR1 reads LGHDT; CDR2 reads YNNKEL (reference sequence). CDR3 DNA sequence: TGTGCCAGCAGCCCCGGGCCCCAGGGGGCGGAGACCCAGTACTTC. Amino acid sequence: CASSPGPQGAETQYF.

The chain recombines TRBV6-1 with TRBJ1-1; D ambiguous. V was pared by 1 base and J by 1 base, with 4 bases between. This CDR3 has 13 residues. The germline gives CDR1 MNHNS, CDR2 SASEGT. The CDR3 is CASSEVRNTEAFF. The CDR3 DNA reads as TGTGCCAGCAGTGAAGTCAGGAACACTGAAGCTTTCTTT.

This clone was seen once. The gene calls are TRBV10-3 and TRBJ2-7; tentatively, D is TRBD2 (6 bases). The CDR3 length is 16 residues. Trimming took off 1 base at V and 0 bases at J, with 13 bases between the two ends. The germline V gene encodes CDR1 ENHRY and CDR2 SYGVKD. The CDR3 coding sequence is TGTGCCATCAGTGAGTGGAGGGTCTCGGACTCCTACGAGCAGTACTTC. Amino acid sequence: CAISEWRVSDSYEQYF.

This chain connects TRBV28 to TRBJ1-1; D is unresolved. This CDR3 is built from 14 residues. Germline CDR1 is MDHEN and CDR2 is SYDVKM. Trimming shortened V by 4 bases and J by 3 bases, and 12 bases separated the two germline ends. In DNA form, the CDR3 reads TGTGCCAGCAGTTCCCTCGGAAGATACACTGAAGCTTTCTTT. This codes for CASSSLGRYTEAFF.

The chain is built from TRBV7-9 and TRBJ2-7; TRBD2 matches 9 bases. The length of the CDR3 is 16 residues. Germline assignment: CDR1 SEHNR and CDR2 FQNEAQ (reference sequence). J lost 3 bases, V lost 4 bases, and 10 bases had no gene match. As DNA, the CDR3 is TGTGCCAGCAGCTATCAGCGGGAGGACACTAACTACGAGCAGTACTTC. It specifies CASSYQREDTNYEQYF.

About this clone itself: Likely a read error: the CDR3 ends without its conserved phenylalanine or tryptophan. It is unclear where the CDR3 begins or ends on the DNA, so no DNA is shown, and the CDR3 is as TCRdb lists it. The chain employs TRBV11-2 and TRBJ1-2. Ends included, the CDR3 has 12 residues. CDR1 is SGHAT, CDR2 FQNNGV, per germline. The CDR3 sequence: CASSLSNGPPTS.

The V gene is TRBV24-1, the J gene TRBJ1-1, with D unclear. The CDR3 covers 13 residues. Germline V gene lookup returns CDR1 KGHDR and CDR2 SFDVKD. V was trimmed by 1 base and J by 7 bases, leaving 9 bases between them. This chain's CDR3 is CATSDFSGLEAFF. The CDR3 coding sequence is TGTGCCACCAGTGATTTTAGTGGGCTTGAAGCTTTCTTT.

The chain uses TRBV12-3 or TRBV12-4 and TRBJ1-1; TRBD1 matches 8 bases. This CDR3 is built from 13 residues. With 5 bases clipped from V and 4 bases from J, the junction kept 3 bases outside the gene matches. CDR3 nucleotide sequence: TGTGCCAGCAGTGGACAGGGATTCACTGAAGCTTTCTTT. Its protein is CASSGQGFTEAFF.

This chain connects TRBV30 to TRBJ1-2; perhaps TRBD1 as D (5 bases). The CDR3 spans 13 residues. Germline V gene sequence: CDR1 GTSNPN, CDR2 SVGIG (reference sequence). Written as DNA, the CDR3 is TGTACCTTAAGGGGCAACGGGAACTATGGCTACACCTTC. This encodes CTLRGNGNYGYTF.

The chain has TRBV5-1 and TRBJ2-7; D gene uncertain. There are 17 residues in the CDR3. V was trimmed by 1 base and J by 0 bases, leaving 17 bases between them. CDR1 and CDR2 from the germline V gene are SGHRS and YFSETQ. The chain's CDR3 is CASSLSRLGKTSYEQYF. DNA for the CDR3: TGCGCCAGCAGCTTGTCGCGGCTGGGGAAGACCTCCTACGAGCAGTACTTC.

The chain combines TRBV6-1 with TRBJ1-3; D gene unclear. V was trimmed by 2 bases and J by 1 base, leaving 6 bases between them. The CDR3 is 14 amino acids. Germline V gene data show CDR1 as MNHNS and CDR2 as SASEGT. Here the CDR3 DNA reads TGTGCCAGCAGTGAATATCAATCTGGAAACACCATATATTTT. It is translated as CASSEYQSGNTIYF.

V usage is TRBV5-5 and J usage is TRBJ2-3; D unresolved. CDR3 length: 16 residues. Looked up from germline, CDR1 is SGHKS and CDR2 is YYEKEE (reference sequence). Deletions cut 1 base from V and 0 bases from J, with 12 bases between. CDR3 sequence: CASSLRRDPSTDTQYF. DNA for the CDR3: TGTGCCAGCAGCTTGAGGAGAGATCCTAGCACAGATACGCAGTATTTT.

The chain uses TRBV5-6 and TRBJ2-2; D unclear. Germline V gene sequence: CDR1 SGHDT, CDR2 YYEEEE. V lost 4 bases and J lost 5, with 12 bases in between. The CDR3 sequence is 14 residues long. The CDR3 region is CASSPLVGTGELFF. Here the CDR3 DNA reads TGTGCCAGCAGCCCGTTAGTCGGTACCGGGGAGCTGTTTTTT.

The chain has TRBV20-1 and TRBJ2-7; D uncertain. The ends were cut back, 1 base at V and 3 bases at J, with 4 bases in the middle. CDR1 DFQATT and CDR2 SNEGSKA come from the germline V gene (reference sequence). The CDR3 contains 11 residues. Written as DNA, the CDR3 is TGCAGTGCTAGAGGGGTCTACGAGCAGTACTTC. It codes for CSARGVYEQYF.

This chain links TRBV27 with TRBJ1-5, with TRBD1 identical over 8 bases. The CDR3 is 14 residues long. V trimming: 5 bases; J trimming: 5 bases; junction bases outside the gene matches: 5. Germline V gene sequence: CDR1 MNHEY, CDR2 SMNVEV (reference sequence). This CDR3 reads CASSGRGPDQPQHF. The CDR3 DNA reads TGTGCCAGCAGTGGCAGGGGGCCGGATCAGCCCCAGCATTTT.

The chain is built from TRBV28 and TRBJ1-1, with TRBD1 identical over 8 bases. The CDR3 runs to 16 residues. The germline gives CDR1 MDHEN, CDR2 SYDVKM. Trimming removed 5 bases from V and 1 base from J; junction bases left unmatched: 9. CDR3: CASSQRQGLGNTEAFF. DNA of the CDR3: TGTGCCAGCAGTCAAAGACAGGGGTTGGGGAACACTGAAGCTTTCTTT.

V and J are TRBV27 and TRBJ2-2; no clear D. Germline values: CDR1 MNHEY, CDR2 SMNVEV (reference sequence). The CDR3 consists of 16 residues. Trimming took off 7 bases at V and 6 bases at J, with 21 bases between the two ends. Written as DNA, the CDR3 is TGTGCCAGCACCCGATGGGGTGTTGGGTTGGCCGGGGAGCTGTTTTTT. This encodes CASTRWGVGLAGELFF.

The chain uses TRBV28 and TRBJ1-1, with 7 bases aligning to TRBD1. In germline, CDR1 is MDHEN, CDR2 SYDVKM. The CDR3 totals 12 residues. The V and J ends lost 6 bases and 11 bases, in that order; junction bases with no gene match: 9. CDR3 in amino acids: CASSPPQGLAFF. The CDR3 DNA reads TGTGCCAGCAGCCCGCCACAGGGGCTGGCTTTCTTT.

This rearrangement joins TRBV6-4 to TRBJ2-1; D is perhaps TRBD1 (5 bases). The CDR3 covers 15 residues. The V end was cut by 0 bases, the J end by 5 bases, with 11 bases between. Germline V gives CDR1 MRHNA, CDR2 SNTAGT. The CDR3 nucleotides read TGTGCCAGCAGTGACTCGATTCAAGGGGACAATGAGCAGTTCTTC. This encodes CASSDSIQGDNEQFF.

The sample holds one count of this clone. The chain carries TRBV28 and TRBJ2-7; 8 bases map to TRBD2. The CDR3 sequence is 17 residues long. Germline V gene sequence: CDR1 MDHEN, CDR2 SYDVKM. Unmatched junction bases numbered 13, after V lost 6 bases and J lost 0 bases. CDR3 bases: TGTGCCAGCAGGGATCGAGCGGGGGCAATACTCTCCTACGAGCAGTACTTC. Protein product: CASRDRAGAILSYEQYF.